A single sample is the source of the 28 T cell receptor beta chains below, sequenced in a study of cytomegalovirus exposure and HLA in healthy donors. TCRdb's copy holds only in-frame clones and misses some; the assay was immunoSEQ multiplex PCR. The sample has some 350,000 clones, about 90% seen once; the top ten hold over 1%. Sequencing input: PBMCs. Receptors originate from a woman in her twenties or thirties in good health and CMV-seropositive.

The V call is TRBV7-9, the J call TRBJ2-7; 11 bases are shared with TRBD2. The ends lost 5 bases at V and 2 bases at J; junction bases unmatched: 5. Germline V gene data show CDR1 as SEHNR and CDR2 as FQNEAQ (reference sequence). This CDR3 spans 15 amino acids. Here the CDR3 reads CASSNSGGVAYEQYF. The CDR3, as DNA: TGTGCCAGCAGCAATAGCGGGGGGGTGGCCTACGAGCAGTACTTC.

This rearrangement joins TRBV6-5 to TRBJ2-1; unclear D gene. Per the germline V gene, CDR1 is MNHEY and CDR2 is SVGAGI. V was shortened by 2 bases and J by 0 bases, with 8 bases between the two germline ends. CDR3 length: 15 amino acids. The CDR3 protein is CASSYGVSSYNEQFF. The DNA of the CDR3 is TGTGCCAGCAGTTACGGAGTGAGCTCCTACAATGAGCAGTTCTTC.

A few counts support this clone. The rearrangement joins TRBV30 to TRBJ1-1; D is ambiguous. This CDR3 has 13 residues. The germline V gene encodes CDR1 GTSNPN and CDR2 SVGIG (reference sequence). V lost 0 bases and J lost 2, with 7 bases in between. The CDR3 protein is CAWSVLHNTEAFF. The CDR3 nucleotides are TGTGCCTGGAGTGTGTTACACAACACTGAAGCTTTCTTT.

The chain joins TRBV6-5 to TRBJ2-5; D remains ambiguous. Deletions cut 6 bases from V and 5 bases from J, with 10 bases between. The CDR3 extends over 12 amino acids. Looked up from germline, CDR1 is MNHEY and CDR2 is SVGAGI. As DNA, the CDR3 is TGTGCCAGCAGCCCTGATTCGGAGACCCAGTACTTC. This codes for CASSPDSETQYF.

As DNA, the CDR3 is TGTGCCAGCAGCCCATACAGGAAGTACACAGATACGCAGTATTTT. This gives the protein CASSPYRKYTDTQYF. The V call is TRBV7-6, the J call TRBJ2-3; D perhaps matches TRBD1 (5 bases). CDR1 and CDR2 from the germline V gene are SGHVS and FNYEAQ. Trimming removed 5 bases from V and 2 bases from J, with 14 bases in between. The CDR3 totals 15 residues.

The chain employs TRBV7-2 and TRBJ2-3, with a weak D call TRBD2 (5 bases). CDR3 length: 14 amino acids. Germline CDR1 is SGHTA and CDR2 is FQGNSA. Trimming shortened V by 11 bases and J by 2 bases, and 17 bases separated the two germline ends. The CDR3, as DNA: TGTGCCGTACCCCGGGGTGGTGTCACAGATACGCAGTATTTT. Its protein product is CAVPRGGVTDTQYF.

The chain uses TRBV2 and TRBJ2-5; 10 bases map to TRBD1. Germline CDR1 is SNHLY and CDR2 is FYNNEI. V shed 7 bases and J 2 bases; nucleotides not matched to a gene: 13. This CDR3 has 17 amino acids. CDR3 in DNA: TGTGCCAGCACTGGACAGGGGGTAGGGGTGGGACAAGAGACCCAGTACTTC. Its translation is CASTGQGVGVGQETQYF.

V usage is TRBV7-9 and J usage is TRBJ1-6; D unclear. The CDR3 extends over 17 amino acids. Germline V gene data show CDR1 as SEHNR and CDR2 as FQNEAQ (reference sequence). Trimming stripped 2 bases from V and 0 bases from J, with 11 bases between. The DNA of the CDR3 is TGTGCCAGCAGCTTAACGACGACGAGCTCCTATAATTCACCCCTCCACTTT. It translates to CASSLTTTSSYNSPLHF.

The rearrangement links TRBV4-3 to TRBJ2-2; possible D gene TRBD1, 5 bases. V dropped 5 bases and J dropped 4 bases, with 23 bases sitting between them. This CDR3 region has 18 residues. Germline lookup yields CDR1 LGHNA and CDR2 YSLEER. CDR3 protein: CASSFYRGTQRGTGELFF. In DNA, the CDR3 is TGCGCCAGCAGCTTCTACAGAGGAACCCAAAGGGGCACCGGGGAGCTGTTTTTT.

This chain links TRBV5-1 with TRBJ2-5, with D uncertain. In germline, CDR1 is SGHRS, CDR2 YFSETQ. V was trimmed by 4 bases and J by 2 bases, leaving 21 bases between them. This CDR3 has 17 amino acids. The CDR3 protein is CASSAGRIVGLQETQYF. CDR3 coding DNA: TGCGCCAGCAGCGCCGGACGGATCGTCGGCTTACAAGAGACCCAGTACTTC.

The rearrangement uses TRBV2 and TRBJ2-1; 10 positions agree with TRBD2. The trim removed 8 bases at V and 8 bases at J, leaving 9 bases unmatched. Germline V gives CDR1 SNHLY, CDR2 FYNNEI. There are 14 residues in the CDR3. The CDR3 reads CASGGPSGSHEQFF. Written as DNA, the CDR3 is TGTGCCAGCGGGGGGCCTAGCGGGAGCCATGAGCAGTTCTTC.

The rearrangement uses TRBV18 and TRBJ1-2; no firm D call. CDR3 length: 14 residues. Germline CDR1 reads KGHSH; CDR2 reads LQKENI. V was trimmed by 3 bases and J by 0 bases, leaving 8 bases between them. CDR3 bases: TGTGCCAGCTCACCCGAGAAGACTAACTATGGCTACACCTTC. Translation: CASSPEKTNYGYTF. The whole variable domain, filled in from reference TRBV18 and TRBJ1-2, reads NAGVMQNPRHLVRRRGQEARLRCSPMKGHSHVYWYRQLPEEGLKFMVYLQKENIIDESGMPKERFSAEFPKEGPSILRIQQVVRGDSAAYFCASSPEKTNYGYTFGSGTRLTVV.

The CDR3 sequence: CASSRDRGFNTEAFF. The CDR3 DNA is TGTGCCAGCAGCAGGGACAGGGGTTTTAACACTGAAGCTTTCTTT. The chain joins TRBV6-5 to TRBJ1-1; 10 bases are shared with TRBD1. CDR1 MNHEY and CDR2 SVGAGI come from the germline V gene. The V and J ends lost 6 bases and 2 bases, in that order; junction bases with no gene match: 6. The CDR3 length is 15 residues.

The chain joins TRBV10-3 to TRBJ2-7; D may be TRBD1 (6 bases). This CDR3 spans 13 amino acids. Per the germline V gene, CDR1 is ENHRY and CDR2 is SYGVKD. V dropped 5 bases and J dropped 3 bases, with 11 bases sitting between them. In DNA, the CDR3 is TGTGCCATCAGTCCGGGACAAAACTACGAGCAGTACTTC. It yields the protein CAISPGQNYEQYF.

V is TRBV15 and J is TRBJ1-2; TRBD1 might be the D (5 bases). The germline V gene encodes CDR1 LNHNV and CDR2 YYDKDF (reference sequence). The ends were cut back, 5 bases at V and 6 bases at J, with 16 bases in the middle. CDR3 length: 14 residues. In nucleotides, the CDR3 is TGTGCCACCAGCCTGACCCTGACGGGGGATGGCTACACCTTC. It codes for CATSLTLTGDGYTF.

The J gene is TRBJ2-7, the V gene TRBV6-1; weak D call: TRBD1 (5 bases). From germline, CDR1 is MNHNS and CDR2 SASEGT. The V and J ends lost 10 bases and 4 bases respectively, with 17 bases between them. CDR3 length: 13 residues. CDR3 protein: CATRGDSRYEQYF. CDR3 DNA: TGTGCCACTAGGGGCGACAGTCGGTACGAGCAGTACTTC.

This clone was seen just once. The chain is built from TRBV5-1 and TRBJ2-6, with a weak D call TRBD1 (5 bases). Per the germline V gene, CDR1 is SGHRS and CDR2 is YFSETQ. This CDR3 has 16 amino acids. V was trimmed by 0 bases and J by 1 base, leaving 8 bases between them. CDR3 coding DNA: TGCGCCAGCAGCTTGGCGGCAGGGTCTGGGGCCAACGTCCTGACTTTC. Residues: CASSLAAGSGANVLTF.

Concerning this clone: Other nucleotide sequences in the sample specify the same CDR3. This chain links TRBV27 with TRBJ2-7; D call uncertain. The ends were cut back, 0 bases at V and 3 bases at J, with 3 bases in the middle. This CDR3 region has 12 residues. CDR1 and CDR2 (germline): MNHEY, SMNVEV (reference sequence). In DNA form, the CDR3 reads TGTGCCAGCAGTTTATCAGGCTACGAGCAGTACTTC. It specifies CASSLSGYEQYF.

DNA of the CDR3: TGTGCCAGCAGCAAAAGCGGGAGTGACTACGAGCAGTACTTC. Translated: CASSKSGSDYEQYF. The chain employs TRBV9 and TRBJ2-7; 8 bases align to TRBD2. Germline CDR1 SGDLS, CDR2 YYNGEE. V trimming: 4 bases; J trimming: 3 bases; junction bases outside the gene matches: 6. The CDR3 is 14 residues long.

The chain carries TRBV6-5 and TRBJ1-1, with a possible D match to TRBD1 (5 bases). This CDR3 has 15 amino acids. Per the germline V gene, CDR1 is MNHEY and CDR2 is SVGAGI. V lost 5 bases and J lost 3, with 16 bases in between. The CDR3 nucleotides are TGTGCCAGCAGTACCTCGACAGCCCGGGACACTGAAGCTTTCTTT. As protein: CASSTSTARDTEAFF.

This chain links TRBV11-2 with TRBJ1-2, with 8 nucleotides matching TRBD1. V lost 3 bases, J lost 0 bases, and 0 bases stayed unmatched. The CDR3 contains 14 residues. Looked up from germline, CDR1 is SGHAT and CDR2 is FQNNGV. The CDR3 DNA follows: TGTGCCAGCAGCTTCAGGGGGCCTAACTATGGCTACACCTTC. Its protein product is CASSFRGPNYGYTF.

This clone has only a few counts. DNA of the CDR3: TGTGCCATCAGTGAGTCGGGACAGAACACTGAAGCTTTCTTT. Encoded protein: CAISESGQNTEAFF. This chain links TRBV10-3 with TRBJ1-1; maybe TRBD1 (6 bases). The V end was cut by 0 bases, the J end by 1 base, with 6 bases between. From germline, CDR1 is ENHRY and CDR2 SYGVKD. The CDR3 is made up of 14 amino acids.

J is TRBJ2-1 and V is TRBV5-4; 7 positions agree with TRBD2. Trimming at V came to 0 bases and at J to 9 bases, leaving 9 bases not matched to a gene. The CDR3 runs 15 residues. Germline V gene data show CDR1 as SGHNT and CDR2 as YYREEE (reference sequence). CDR3 DNA: TGTGCCAGCAGCTTGGGTGGGGACTACTCGTCTGAGCAGTTCTTC. Translation: CASSLGGDYSSEQFF.

This clone appeared once. The rearrangement links TRBV9 to TRBJ2-5, with D unresolved. This CDR3 comprises 15 residues. Between the trimmed V and J ends, which lost 0 bases and 0 bases, there was a span of 9 bases. Germline assignment: CDR1 SGDLS and CDR2 YYNGEE. Here the CDR3 DNA reads TGTGCCAGCAGCGTAGCGGACGGGTACCAAGAGACCCAGTACTTC. Translating gives CASSVADGYQETQYF.

The chain joins TRBV7-2 to TRBJ1-2; 8 nucleotides line up with TRBD1. Germline trimming cut 4 bases from V and 4 bases from J; bases unmatched to any gene: 2. The V gene's germline CDR1 is SGHTA and CDR2 FQGNSA. The CDR3 has 13 residues. The CDR3 sequence is CASSSTGGYGYTF. The CDR3 DNA sequence: TGTGCCAGCAGCTCCACAGGGGGCTATGGCTACACCTTC.

In this sample, this clone turned up a few times. V is TRBV28 and J is TRBJ1-6; D not certain. This CDR3 has 16 residues. Trimming took 8 bases from V and 2 from J, leaving 16 bases between them. CDR1 MDHEN and CDR2 SYDVKM come from the germline V gene. The CDR3: CASLLGAEAYNSPLHF. Here the CDR3 DNA reads TGTGCCAGCCTTTTGGGAGCTGAGGCCTATAATTCACCCCTCCACTTT.

The chain has TRBV6-5 and TRBJ1-5; D might be TRBD1 (5 bases). From germline, CDR1 is MNHEY and CDR2 SVGAGI. Trimming shortened V by 3 bases and J by 5 bases, and 8 bases separated the two germline ends. The CDR3 sequence is 13 residues long. The CDR3 DNA reads TGTGCCAGCAGTTATGACAGATATCAGCCCCAGCATTTT. Its translation is CASSYDRYQPQHF.

The genes are TRBV27 and TRBJ1-2; 8 bases map to TRBD1. This CDR3 has 14 residues. With 4 bases clipped from V and 5 bases from J, the junction kept 6 bases outside the gene matches. The V gene's germline CDR1 is MNHEY and CDR2 SMNVEV (reference sequence). CDR3 nucleotides: TGTGCCAGCAGTTCGCTCGGACAGGGATATGGCTACACCTTC. Translation gives CASSSLGQGYGYTF.